This TCR beta chain was retrieved from a study of cytomegalovirus exposure and HLA in healthy donors. Background on the study: A later analysis reported the 100 to 150 validation repertoires used the same platform as the roughly 670 first-cohort repertoires.

Comment on this clone: What it binds is not known.

Here immunoSEQ multiplex PCR was the method, and the copy in TCRdb shows in-frame clones only, minus some. The sample yields some 170,000 clones, roughly 90% seen once. Overall study findings and caveats: Subsequent analysis of the 120 or so validation repertoires found a tendency for first-cohort TCR clusters to co-occur. Per published reports, the classifier diagnosed cytomegalovirus status with high specificity and sensitivity.

The V gene's germline CDR1 is SGHTA and CDR2 FQGTGA. With 4 bases removed from V and 2 bases from J, the gap between germline ends came to 10 bases. The CDR3 is made up of 14 amino acids. The chain recombines TRBV7-3 with TRBJ2-3, with D perhaps given as TRBD1 or TRBD2 (5 bases each). The sample comprised PBMCs. The TCR comes from a woman aged 25-40 years in good health and CMV-seronegative. The CDR3 bases are TGTGCCAGCAGCTCCGGGACCACCACAGATACGCAGTATTTT. Translating it yields CASSSGTTTDTQYF. The whole variable domain, remainder taken from reference TRBV7-3 and TRBJ2-3, is GAGVSQTPSNKVTEKGKYVELRCDPISGHTALYWYRQSLGQGPEFLIYFQGTGAADDSGLPNDRFFAVRPEGSVSTLKIQRTERGDSAVYLCASSSGTTTDTQYFGPGTRLTVL.